The rows below give T cell receptor beta chains drawn from one sample of a study of blood T cells in healthy people across ages. MiXCR was run by TCRdb on the 5' RACE reads, yielding one entry per CDR3 protein. The sample yields about a million distinct CDR3 sequences, roughly 50% seen once. Sequenced: blood. Receptors originate from a woman aged 60-75 years in good health. CDR3s include the opening cysteine and the closing phenylalanine or tryptophan. D genes are given only for firm matches. The size field is filled for only some rows; it gives once, few, many or a size class.

CDR3aa	CDR3nt	len	abundance	v_gene	j_gene	d_gene
CASRIGQGSNEQYF	TGTGCCAGTAGGATCGGACAGGGGAGCAATGAGCAGTACTTC	14	once	TRBV19	TRBJ2-5	TRBD1
CASSRAVGTYEQYF	TGTGCCAGCAGCCGAGCGGTCGGCACCTACGAGCAGTACTTC	14	few	TRBV7-9	TRBJ2-7	-
CASSQVPDWSSYEQYF	TGCGCCAGCAGCCAAGTCCCGGACTGGAGCTCCTACGAGCAGTACTTC	16	-	TRBV4-1	TRBJ2-7	-
CASRGQTNSNQPQHF	TGTGCCAGCAGAGGACAGACAAATAGCAATCAGCCCCAGCATTTT	15	-	TRBV7-2	TRBJ1-5	-
CASSDTGTGGGDGYTF	TGTGCCAGCAGTGATACCGGGACAGGGGGCGGAGATGGCTACACCTTC	16	few	TRBV28	TRBJ1-2	TRBD1
CASSLESGSGRDTQYF	TGTGCCAGCAGCTTAGAAAGCGGGAGCGGACGGGATACGCAGTATTTT	16	-	TRBV7-6	TRBJ2-3	TRBD2
CASSPRRGGVLRAEAFF	TGTGCCAGCAGTCCCCGCAGGGGGGGCGTCTTACGGGCTGAAGCTTTCTTT	17	-	TRBV12-3/TRBV12-4	TRBJ1-1	TRBD1
CASSQTAGYGYTF	TGTGCCAGCAGCCAGACCGCGGGCTATGGCTACACCTTC	13	few	TRBV7-2	TRBJ1-2	-
CSARVRSYEQYF	TGCAGTGCTAGAGTAAGGTCCTACGAGCAGTACTTC	12	-	TRBV20-1	TRBJ2-7	-
CASSSKDTPTEAFF	TGTGCCAGCAGTTCGAAGGACACCCCCACTGAAGCTTTCTTT	14	-	TRBV12-3/TRBV12-4	TRBJ1-1	-
CASRQTGSSGANVLTF	TGTGCCAGCAGACAGACGGGAAGCTCTGGGGCCAACGTCCTGACTTTC	16	-	TRBV6-1	TRBJ2-6	-
CASSTGTVNSPLHF	TGTGCCAGCAGCACCGGGACAGTTAATTCACCCCTCCACTTT	14	few	TRBV7-8	TRBJ1-6	TRBD1
CASSQAATGNIQYF	TGTGCCAGCAGCCAAGCCGCTACTGGTAACATTCAGTACTTC	14	few	TRBV4-2	TRBJ2-4	-
CASGGLRWDTQYF	TGTGCCAGCGGGGGTCTGAGGTGGGATACGCAGTATTTT	13	-	TRBV21-1	TRBJ2-3	-
CASSPTGGSRDEQFF	TGCGCCAGCAGTCCGACAGGGGGAAGTCGGGATGAGCAGTTCTTC	15	-	TRBV5-1	TRBJ2-1	TRBD1
CASGSLQETQYF	TGTGCCAGCGGCTCGCTCCAAGAGACCCAGTACTTC	12	-	TRBV2	TRBJ2-5	-
CSARVPGPRSQPQHF	TGCAGTGCTAGAGTCCCGGGCCCGAGGAGTCAGCCCCAGCATTTT	15	few	TRBV20-1	TRBJ1-5	-
CAIADMPDTQYF	TGTGCCATCGCGGATATGCCAGATACGCAGTATTTT	12	-	TRBV10-3	TRBJ2-3	-
CSAKRWGETQYF	TGCAGTGCAAAGAGGTGGGGAGAGACCCAGTACTTC	12	-	TRBV20-1	TRBJ2-5	-
CASSERNPIGPDTQYF	TGTGCCAGCAGTGAAAGGAACCCGATCGGGCCAGATACGCAGTATTTT	16	-	TRBV6-1	TRBJ2-3	-
CASSPPSGRWEQFF	TGTGCCAGCAGCCCGCCAAGCGGGAGGTGGGAGCAGTTCTTC	14	-	TRBV7-9	TRBJ2-1	TRBD2
CAITERRTDTQYF	TGTGCCATAACAGAGAGGCGCACAGATACGCAGTATTTT	13	-	TRBV6-2/TRBV6-3	TRBJ2-3	-
CASSSGQANTGELFF	TGCGCCAGCAGCTCGGGACAGGCGAACACCGGGGAGCTGTTTTTT	15	many	TRBV5-1	TRBJ2-2	TRBD1
CASSHGEALQETQYF	TGCGCCAGCAGCCATGGGGAGGCTCTACAAGAGACCCAGTACTTC	15	-	TRBV4-1	TRBJ2-5	-
CASSPEGVYQETQYF	TGTGCCAGCAGCCCCGAGGGGGTGTACCAAGAGACCCAGTACTTC	15	-	TRBV3-1	TRBJ2-5	-
CASSKRGKLGYEQYF	TGTGCCAGCAGCAAAAGGGGAAAGCTAGGCTACGAGCAGTACTTC	15	-	TRBV9	TRBJ2-7	-
CSAEATSSYEQYF	TGCAGCGCGGAGGCGACGAGCTCCTACGAGCAGTACTTC	13	-	TRBV29-1	TRBJ2-7	-
CATSRDVNTEAFF	TGTGCCACCAGCAGAGATGTGAACACTGAAGCTTTCTTT	13	few	TRBV15	TRBJ1-1	-
CASSLGPQETQYF	TGTGCCAGCAGCTTAGGACCGCAAGAGACCCAGTACTTC	13	many	TRBV7-2	TRBJ2-5	-